What follows are 4 T cell receptor beta chains derived from one specimen sequenced in a study of long-term antiretroviral therapy in people with HIV. With survey level as its setting, the immunoSEQ assay was v3.0. The data were produced by immunoSEQ multiplex PCR, yet TCRdb's version contains in-frame clones alone and is incomplete. The sample carries 15,000 to 20,000 clones, over 70% recorded once. Material: unsorted PBMCs, obtained 0.3 years before starting antiretroviral therapy. The source of these receptors is a man between 45 and 60 years old with HIV.

This rearrangement joins TRBV19 to TRBJ2-7; unclear D gene. The CDR3 contains 14 residues. Germline V gives CDR1 LNHDA, CDR2 SQIVND (reference sequence). Trimming removed 5 bases at V and 1 base at J, with 12 bases between. The CDR3 nucleotides read TGTGCCAGTAGTGGCCACGGCCCTTCCTACGAGCAGTACTTC. The encoded protein is CASSGHGPSYEQYF.

To note about this clone: A junction boundary mismatches the germline segment, possibly from a read error. The CDR3 here is CASSPPGQGPESYNEQFF. The CDR3 coding sequence is TGTGCTAGCAGCCCCCCGGGACAGGGCCCTGAATCCTACAATGAGCAGTTCTTC. This chain connects TRBV7-7 to TRBJ2-1, with TRBD1 matching 9 bases. Germline lookup yields CDR1 SSHAT and CDR2 FNYEAQ (reference sequence). The CDR3 is 18 amino acids.

This chain uses TRBV18 with TRBJ2-3; D unclear. The V gene's germline CDR1 is KGHSH and CDR2 LQKENI. V dropped 3 bases and J dropped 5 bases, with 6 bases sitting between them. This CDR3 contains 12 residues. DNA for the CDR3: TGTGCCAGCTCACCTCTCGGAGATACGCAGTATTTT. Protein product: CASSPLGDTQYF.

V usage is TRBV4-1 and J usage is TRBJ2-1; D remains ambiguous. Germline lookup yields CDR1 MGHRA and CDR2 YSYEKL. V was cut by 1 base and J by 6 bases, with 19 bases left in between. This CDR3 region has 17 residues. The CDR3 is CASSQGRSLEGPNEQFF. The CDR3 DNA is TGCGCCAGCAGCCAAGGAAGGTCCCTAGAAGGGCCCAATGAGCAGTTCTTC.